This TCR beta chain emerged from a study of T cells after posttransplantation cyclophosphamide. There are many counts of this clone. Profiled with immunoSEQ multiplex PCR; TCRdb holds only in-frame clones, not every one. The sample was found to contain about 24,000 clones, and every one recurs. V was clipped by 7 bases and J by 4 bases, with 16 bases between them. CDR1 is SQVTM, CDR2 ANQGSEA, per germline. The length of the CDR3 is 13 residues. Input material: PBMCs. The clonotype originates from a woman in her sixties or seventies in good health, CMV-negative, and a related stem cell transplant donor. This rearrangement joins TRBV29-1 to TRBJ1-1, with D hard to call. The CDR3 sequence: CSGEEPAGTEAFF. The DNA of the CDR3 is TGCAGCGGGGAGGAGCCGGCAGGCACTGAAGCTTTCTTT.